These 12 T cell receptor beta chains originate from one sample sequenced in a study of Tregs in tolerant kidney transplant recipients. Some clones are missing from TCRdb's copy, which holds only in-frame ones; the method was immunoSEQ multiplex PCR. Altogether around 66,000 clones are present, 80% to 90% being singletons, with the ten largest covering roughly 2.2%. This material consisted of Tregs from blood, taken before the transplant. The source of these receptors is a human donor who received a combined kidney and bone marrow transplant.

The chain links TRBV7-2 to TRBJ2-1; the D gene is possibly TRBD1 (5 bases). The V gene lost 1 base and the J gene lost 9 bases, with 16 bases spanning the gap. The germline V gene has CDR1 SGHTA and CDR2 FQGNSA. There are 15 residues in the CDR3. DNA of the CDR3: TGTGCCAGCAGCTTAGGTGTCGTGGGGCTTCTTGAGCAGTTCTTC. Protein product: CASSLGVVGLLEQFF.

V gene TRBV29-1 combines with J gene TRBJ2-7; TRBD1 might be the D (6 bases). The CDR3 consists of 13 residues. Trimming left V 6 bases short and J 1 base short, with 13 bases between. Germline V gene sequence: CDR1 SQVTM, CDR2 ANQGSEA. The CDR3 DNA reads TGCAGCGTCCTACAACAGGGTTCCTACGAGCAGTACTTC. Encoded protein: CSVLQQGSYEQYF.

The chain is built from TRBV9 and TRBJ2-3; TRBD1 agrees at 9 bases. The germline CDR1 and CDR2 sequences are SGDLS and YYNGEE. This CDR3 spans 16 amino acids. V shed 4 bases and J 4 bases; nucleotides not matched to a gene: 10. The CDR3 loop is CASSPGDRVSSDTQYF. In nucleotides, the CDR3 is TGTGCCAGCAGCCCCGGGGACAGGGTTTCGTCAGATACGCAGTATTTT.

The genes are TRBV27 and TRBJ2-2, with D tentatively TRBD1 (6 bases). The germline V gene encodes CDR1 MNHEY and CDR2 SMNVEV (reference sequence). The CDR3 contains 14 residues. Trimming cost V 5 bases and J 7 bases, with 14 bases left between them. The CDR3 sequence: CASSLRDIDGELFF. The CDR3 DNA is TGTGCCAGCAGTCTCCGGGACATCGACGGGGAGCTGTTTTTT.

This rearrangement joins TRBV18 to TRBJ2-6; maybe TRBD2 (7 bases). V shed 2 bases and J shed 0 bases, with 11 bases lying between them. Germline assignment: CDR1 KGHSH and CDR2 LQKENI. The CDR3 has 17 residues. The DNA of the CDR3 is TGTGCCAGCTCACCATGGGGGGGCATCTCTGGGGCCAACGTCCTGACTTTC. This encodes CASSPWGGISGANVLTF.

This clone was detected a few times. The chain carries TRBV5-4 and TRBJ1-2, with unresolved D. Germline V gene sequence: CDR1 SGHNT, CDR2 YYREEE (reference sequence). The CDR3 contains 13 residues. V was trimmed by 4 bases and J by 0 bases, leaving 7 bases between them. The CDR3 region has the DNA TGTGCCAGCAGCCCCACAACTAACTATGGCTACACCTTC. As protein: CASSPTTNYGYTF.

CDR3 sequence: CAISDRDGNTGELFF. Written as DNA, the CDR3 is TGTGCCATCAGTGATCGGGACGGGAACACCGGGGAGCTGTTTTTT. V gene TRBV10-3 combines with J gene TRBJ2-2, with D perhaps being TRBD1 or TRBD2 (5 bases each). There are 15 residues in the CDR3. V shed 3 bases and J shed 1 base, with 9 bases lying between them. Germline loops: CDR1 ENHRY, CDR2 SYGVKD.

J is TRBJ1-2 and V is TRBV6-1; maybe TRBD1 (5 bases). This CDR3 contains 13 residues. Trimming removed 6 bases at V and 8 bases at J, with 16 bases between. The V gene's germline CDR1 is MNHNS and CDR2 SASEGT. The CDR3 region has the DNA TGTGCCAGCAGCCCTCAGGGAGTGTTGGGCTACACCTTC. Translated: CASSPQGVLGYTF.

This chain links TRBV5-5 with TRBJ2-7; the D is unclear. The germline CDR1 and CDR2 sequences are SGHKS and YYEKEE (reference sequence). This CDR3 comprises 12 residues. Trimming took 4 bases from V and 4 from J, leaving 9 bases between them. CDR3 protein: CASSRVVYEQYF. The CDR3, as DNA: TGTGCCAGCAGCCGCGTAGTATACGAGCAGTACTTC. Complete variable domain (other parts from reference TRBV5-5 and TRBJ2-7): DAGVTQSPTHLIKTRGQQVTLRCSPISGHKSVSWYQQVLGQGPQFIFQYYEKEERGRGNFPDRFSARQFPNYSSELNVNALLLGDSALYLCASSRVVYEQYFGPGTRLTVT.

The CDR3 DNA reads TGTGCCAGCAGCAGACTAGCCGAGCAGTACTTC. This codes for CASSRLAEQYF. The chain couples TRBV5-6 to TRBJ2-7; the match to TRBD2 covers 7 bases. Germline V CDR1 and CDR2: SGHDT, YYEEEE. The junction had 1 base not matched to a gene; V was cut back by 4 bases and J by 6 bases. The CDR3 runs to 11 residues.

DNA for the CDR3: TGTGCCATCAGTGCTGCCGGGACTAGCGGGGTCACAGATACGCAGTATTTT. Encoded protein: CAISAAGTSGVTDTQYF. J is TRBJ2-3 and V is TRBV10-3; 13 bases agree with TRBD2. J lost 2 bases, V lost 4 bases, and 6 bases had no gene match. The CDR3 runs 17 residues. Germline-derived CDR1 and CDR2 are ENHRY and SYGVKD.

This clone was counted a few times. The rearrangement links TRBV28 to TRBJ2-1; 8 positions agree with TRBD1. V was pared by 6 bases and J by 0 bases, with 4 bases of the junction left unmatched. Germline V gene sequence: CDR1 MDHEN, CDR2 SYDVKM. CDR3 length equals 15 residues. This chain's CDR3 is CASSLTGASYNEQFF. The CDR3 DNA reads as TGTGCCAGCAGCTTGACAGGGGCCTCCTACAATGAGCAGTTCTTC.